This TCR beta chain emerged from a study of shared clonotypes between healthy human individuals. Turning to the study itself: For every donor, three CD4 naive, three CD4 memory, two CD8 naive and one CD8 memory plates were used.

The CDR3 runs 16 residues. V was cut by 0 bases and J by 6 bases, with 18 bases left in between. Germline V gene sequence: CDR1 SGHNT, CDR2 YYREEE (reference sequence). All the donors were Caucasian adults who lived in Nashville, Tennessee. Investigators divided CD4+ cells into CD45RA+ naive and CD45RA-negative memory subsets. Clones were read by immunoSEQ multiplex PCR, and TCRdb kept only the in-frame ones, dropping some. This sample has around 2.5 million clones, with 90% to 95% found just once. Study conclusions and caveats: Clonotypes which were not shared had lower generation probabilities than clonotypes that all four donors shared.

On this clone: Its antigen remains unknown.

This clonotype was obtained from a man aged 18 to 30 in good health. Some clones in this sample may be carry-over from other donors' samples. Source material: naive CD4+ T cells from PBMCs. The subset was: CD45RA+ positively selected. The J gene is TRBJ2-5, the V gene TRBV5-4, with D possibly being TRBD1 or TRBD2 (5 bases each). CDR3 residues: CASSLAGTLSGQTQYF. CDR3 sequence (DNA): TGTGCCAGCAGCTTGGCCGGGACCCTCTCGGGCCAGACCCAGTACTTC.